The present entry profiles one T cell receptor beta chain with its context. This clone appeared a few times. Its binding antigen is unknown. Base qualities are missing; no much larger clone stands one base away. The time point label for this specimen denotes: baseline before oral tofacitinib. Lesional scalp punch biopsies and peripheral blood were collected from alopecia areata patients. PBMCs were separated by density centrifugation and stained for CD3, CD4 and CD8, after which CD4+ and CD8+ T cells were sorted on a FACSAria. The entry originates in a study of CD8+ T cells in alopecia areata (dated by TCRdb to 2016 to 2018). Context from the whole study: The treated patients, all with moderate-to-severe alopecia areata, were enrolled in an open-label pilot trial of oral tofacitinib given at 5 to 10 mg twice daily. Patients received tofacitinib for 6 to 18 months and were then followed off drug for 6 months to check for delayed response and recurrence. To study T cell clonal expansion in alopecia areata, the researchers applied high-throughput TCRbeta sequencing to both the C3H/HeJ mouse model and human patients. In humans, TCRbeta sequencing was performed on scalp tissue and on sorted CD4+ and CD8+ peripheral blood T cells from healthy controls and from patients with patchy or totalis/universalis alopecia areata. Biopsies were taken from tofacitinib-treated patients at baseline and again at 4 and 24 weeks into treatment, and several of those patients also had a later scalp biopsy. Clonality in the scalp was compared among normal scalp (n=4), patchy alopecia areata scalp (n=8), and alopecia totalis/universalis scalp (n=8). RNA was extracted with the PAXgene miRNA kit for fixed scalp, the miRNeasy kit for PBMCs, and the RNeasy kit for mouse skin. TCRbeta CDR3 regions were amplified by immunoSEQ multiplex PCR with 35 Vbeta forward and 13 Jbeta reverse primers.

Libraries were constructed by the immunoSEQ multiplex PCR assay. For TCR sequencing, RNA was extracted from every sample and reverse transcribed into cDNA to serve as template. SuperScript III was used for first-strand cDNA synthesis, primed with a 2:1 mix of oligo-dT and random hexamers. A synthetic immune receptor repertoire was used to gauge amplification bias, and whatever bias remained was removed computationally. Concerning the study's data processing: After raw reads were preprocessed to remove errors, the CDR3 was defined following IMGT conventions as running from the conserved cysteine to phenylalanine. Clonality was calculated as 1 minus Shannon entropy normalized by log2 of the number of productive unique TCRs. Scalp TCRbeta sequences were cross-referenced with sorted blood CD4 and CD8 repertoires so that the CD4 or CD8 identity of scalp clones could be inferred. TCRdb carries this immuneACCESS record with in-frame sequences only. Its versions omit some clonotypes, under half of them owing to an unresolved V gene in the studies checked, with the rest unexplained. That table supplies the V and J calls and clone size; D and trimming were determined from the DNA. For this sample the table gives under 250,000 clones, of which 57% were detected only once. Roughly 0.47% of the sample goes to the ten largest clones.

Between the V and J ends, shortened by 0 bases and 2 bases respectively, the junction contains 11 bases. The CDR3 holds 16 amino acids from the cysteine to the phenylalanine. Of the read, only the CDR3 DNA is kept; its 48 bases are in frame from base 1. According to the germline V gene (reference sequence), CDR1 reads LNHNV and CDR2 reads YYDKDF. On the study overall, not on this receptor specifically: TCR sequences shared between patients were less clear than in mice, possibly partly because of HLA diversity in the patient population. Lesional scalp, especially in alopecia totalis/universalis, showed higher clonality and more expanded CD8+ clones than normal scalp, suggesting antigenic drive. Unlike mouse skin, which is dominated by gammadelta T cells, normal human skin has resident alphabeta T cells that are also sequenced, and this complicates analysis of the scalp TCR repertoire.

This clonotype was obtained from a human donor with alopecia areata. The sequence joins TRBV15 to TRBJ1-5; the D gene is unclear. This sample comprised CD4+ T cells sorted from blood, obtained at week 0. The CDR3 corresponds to CATSRDGPLGNQPQHF. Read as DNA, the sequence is TGTGCCACCAGCAGAGATGGGCCACTAGGCAATCAGCCCCAGCATTTT.